This T cell receptor (beta chain) was documented in a study of OX40 agonist ivuxolimab in advanced cancers. Study-level background: Ivuxolimab was a fully human IgG2 agonistic monoclonal antibody targeting the costimulatory receptor OX40 (CD134). The point of sequencing TCRbeta in the periphery was to test whether ivuxolimab changed TCR sequence diversity and drove clonal T-cell expansion. The paper reports the monotherapy dose-escalation portion (N ≈ 50 patients) of the phase I ivuxolimab trial. Among the 50 to 55 dose-escalation patients, about 20 had hepatocellular carcinoma, some 15 melanoma, 9 renal cell carcinoma and 9 head and neck cancer. Patients were allowed to have had prior anti-PD-1, anti-PD-L1 or anti-CTLA-4 therapy, and around 37% of the dose-escalation patients had previously received checkpoint inhibitors. In the dose-escalation cohort, 82.7% of patients were male, and the mean age was approximately 60 years, with a range of 23 to 79. Three dose-escalation patients achieved partial responses, one with hepatocellular carcinoma and two with cutaneous melanoma. Intravenous ivuxolimab was administered to patients every 2 weeks at six dose levels: 0.01, 0.1, 0.3, 1.5, 3 and 10 mg/kg.

Genomic DNA was extracted from sorted cells for sequencing of the TCRbeta CDR3 region. TCRbeta CDR3 regions were sequenced using the immunoSEQ Assay. TCRdb retrieved this table from immuneACCESS and kept in-frame rearrangements only. Not all clones are present; in checked studies, unresolved V genes account for under half, and no reason is known for the remainder. This sample has 55,000 to 60,000 clones in its table, and approximately 88% of those were observed once. The ten largest make up 3.5% of the sample. The germline V gene gives CDR1 as SQVTM and CDR2 as ANQGSEA. The CDR3 goes from the cysteine to the phenylalanine over 13 residues. The entry retains the CDR3 DNA only, 39 bases that are in frame from base 1. The trim is 3 bases for V and 7 bases for J, with a gap of 15 bases between the germline ends. Patients with a history of autoimmune disease or receiving systemic immunosuppression were excluded from the trial. Peripheral blood for TCR sequencing was collected from all dose cohorts at baseline, on cycle 4 day 1, and on cycle 7 day 1. The samples were taken from a phase I, first-in-human, multicenter, open-label dose-escalation trial of ivuxolimab. Adults with locally advanced or metastatic head and neck squamous cell, hepatocellular, melanoma or renal cell carcinoma were enrolled in the trial. Before TCR sequencing, CD4+ T cells and CD8+ T cells were sorted from peripheral blood as separate populations.

The study at large found these results: At doses of 0.1 to 3.0 mg/kg, clonal expansion of both CD4+ and CD8+ blood T cells was observed from baseline to week 6. Partial responders in the 0.1-3.0 mg/kg groups had among the lowest normalized peripheral clonal expansion, especially among CD8+ T cells. The antigen specificity of the clonally expanded peripheral T cells was not determined. Low levels of normalized T-cell clonal expansion were also shown by some nonresponding patients. On average, CD8+ T cells showed more expanded clones than CD4+ T cells after ivuxolimab.

This clone is a singleton in its sample. The antigen it recognizes is unknown. No much larger clone is present one base from it, and per-base qualities are unavailable. The TCR originated in an adult with an advanced solid tumor such as melanoma, head and neck, liver or kidney cancer. Here the sequenced sample was CD4+ or CD8+ T cells sorted from blood, taken in a trial of the OX40 agonist ivuxolimab. This sequence uses TRBV29-1 and TRBJ2-5; matching of 5 bases hints at TRBD2 as the D gene. The CDR3 in this case is CSVERARDRTQYF. The DNA reads TGCAGCGTTGAGAGGGCTCGCGATAGGACCCAGTACTTC.